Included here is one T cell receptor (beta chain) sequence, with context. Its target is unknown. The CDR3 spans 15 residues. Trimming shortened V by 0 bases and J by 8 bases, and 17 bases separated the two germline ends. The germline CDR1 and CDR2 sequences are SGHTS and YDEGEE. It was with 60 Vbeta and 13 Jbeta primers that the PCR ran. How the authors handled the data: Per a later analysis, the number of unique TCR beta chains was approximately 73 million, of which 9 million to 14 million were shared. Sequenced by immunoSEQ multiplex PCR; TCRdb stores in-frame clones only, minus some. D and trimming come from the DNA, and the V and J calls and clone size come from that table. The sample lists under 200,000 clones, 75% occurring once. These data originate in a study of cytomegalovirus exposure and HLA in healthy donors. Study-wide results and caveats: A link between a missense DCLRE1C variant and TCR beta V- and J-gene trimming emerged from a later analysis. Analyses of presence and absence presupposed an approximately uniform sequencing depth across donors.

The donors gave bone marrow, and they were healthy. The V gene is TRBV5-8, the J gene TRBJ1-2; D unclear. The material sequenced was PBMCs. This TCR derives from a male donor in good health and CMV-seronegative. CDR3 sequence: CASSLAVGALRGYTF. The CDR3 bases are TGTGCCAGCAGCTTGGCCGTGGGAGCTTTGCGCGGCTACACCTTC.